These T cell receptor beta chains were read from a single sample in a study of monozygotic twins with inflammatory bowel disease. TCRdb re-analyzed the 5' RACE reads; it lists each CDR3 protein once, without DNA. With roughly 330,000 distinct CDR3 sequences in the sample, the ten largest clones hold 2% to 2.5%. Sequencing was done on a sample of blood. The receptors shown here come from a human donor with ulcerative colitis or Crohn's disease, or a healthy co-twin of an affected twin (not recorded which). CDR3s include the opening cysteine and the closing phenylalanine or tryptophan.

V,J,CDR3
TRBV19,TRBJ1-2,CASSRTRNYGYTF
TRBV10-3,TRBJ2-1,CAISDREGLSLSYNEQFF
TRBV5-1,TRBJ2-7,CASSLSPDSYEQYF
TRBV6-5,TRBJ2-3,CASSYGSPFPLSGTDTQYF
TRBV5-4,TRBJ2-1,CASGGQNNEQFF
TRBV12-3/TRBV12-4,TRBJ1-5,CASSPERGDQPQHF
TRBV5-1,TRBJ2-5,CASGSRTSGKETQYF
TRBV5-1,TRBJ1-1,CASSLDRAGGTEAFF
TRBV2,TRBJ2-1,CASSLSGQARSYNEQFF
TRBV29-1,TRBJ1-1,CSVRRTNTEAFF
TRBV5-6,TRBJ1-1,CASDLTAEPNTEAFF
TRBV20-1,TRBJ2-1,CSARGLAGDLSSYNEQFF
TRBV19,TRBJ1-2,CASARQVEGGGYGYTF
TRBV11-2,TRBJ1-2,CASSLTLEVNYGYTF
TRBV12-3/TRBV12-4,TRBJ1-5,CASSLDRGRFSNQPQHF
TRBV12-3/TRBV12-4,TRBJ1-1,CASRRDRVMNTEAFF
TRBV28,TRBJ1-4,CASRGNQKLFF
TRBV18,TRBJ2-1,CASSPREFNEQFF
TRBV5-1,TRBJ2-1,CASSQDSFNNEQFF
TRBV3-1,TRBJ1-3,CASSQESFSGNTIYF
TRBV9,TRBJ2-1,CASSAQRGGGTTNEQFF
TRBV5-8,TRBJ2-2,CASSLPRLAQNTGELFF
TRBV5-1,TRBJ2-5,CASSLAVGTRETQYF
TRBV5-1,TRBJ2-5,CASSSGRNQETQYF
TRBV4-2,TRBJ2-2,CASSQDRRASAGELFF
TRBV6-1,TRBJ2-1,CASRGENEQFF
TRBV20-1,TRBJ2-1,CSAPLAGGPSTYNEQFF
TRBV7-2,TRBJ1-3,CASSLGGGAITGNTIYF
TRBV15,TRBJ1-4,CATSINEKLFF
TRBV3-1,TRBJ2-7,CASSQDLREGYEQYF
TRBV5-1,TRBJ2-1,CASSSPRDRVGDEQFF
TRBV4-1,TRBJ2-7,CASSPWQGNSYEQYF
TRBV5-1,TRBJ2-2,CASSFFDRDPTGELFF
TRBV2,TRBJ2-1,CASSSYSGRGNEQFF
TRBV5-1,TRBJ1-4,CASSLVEKLFF
TRBV19,TRBJ2-7,CASSMAPTYEQYF